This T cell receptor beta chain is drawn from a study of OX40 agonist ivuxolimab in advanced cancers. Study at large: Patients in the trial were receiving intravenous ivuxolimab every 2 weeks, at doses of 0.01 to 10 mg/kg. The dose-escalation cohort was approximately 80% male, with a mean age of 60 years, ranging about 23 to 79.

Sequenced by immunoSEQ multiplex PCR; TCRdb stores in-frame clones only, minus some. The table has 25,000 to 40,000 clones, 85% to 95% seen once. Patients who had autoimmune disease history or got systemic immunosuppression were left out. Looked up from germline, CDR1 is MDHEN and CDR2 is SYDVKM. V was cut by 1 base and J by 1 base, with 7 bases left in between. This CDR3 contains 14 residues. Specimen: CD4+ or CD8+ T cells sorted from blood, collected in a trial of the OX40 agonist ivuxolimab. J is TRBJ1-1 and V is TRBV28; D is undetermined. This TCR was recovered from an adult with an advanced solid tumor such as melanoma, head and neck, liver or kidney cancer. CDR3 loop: CASSLYQTNTEAFF. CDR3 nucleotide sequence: TGTGCCAGCAGTTTATACCAGACGAACACTGAAGCTTTCTTT.